This record covers a single TCR beta chain. The data originate from a study of PD-L1 blockade in urothelial cancer. For the study at large: Median T cell yield from blood was 110,000 to 150,000.

Data came from immunoSEQ multiplex PCR; TCRdb stores just in-frame clones and leaves some out. This repertoire shows 45,000 or so clones, around four fifths found once; its top ten account for roughly 1.9%. There are 12 residues in the CDR3. The germline V gene encodes CDR1 SNHLY and CDR2 FYNNEI. The V end was cut by 5 bases, the J end by 9 bases, with 11 bases between. Time point denoted: pretreatment peripheral blood. The patients' disease, urothelial carcinoma, was locally advanced or metastatic. The sample in question was PBMCs, obtained around atezolizumab (anti-PD-L1) treatment. This receptor was obtained from a man between 45 and 60 years old with urothelial cancer. The chain couples TRBV2 to TRBJ1-5; possible D gene TRBD1, 6 bases. For the CDR3, the DNA is TGTGCCAGCAGTAGCGCAGGGGCGCCCCAGCATTTT. Encoded protein: CASSSAGAPQHF.